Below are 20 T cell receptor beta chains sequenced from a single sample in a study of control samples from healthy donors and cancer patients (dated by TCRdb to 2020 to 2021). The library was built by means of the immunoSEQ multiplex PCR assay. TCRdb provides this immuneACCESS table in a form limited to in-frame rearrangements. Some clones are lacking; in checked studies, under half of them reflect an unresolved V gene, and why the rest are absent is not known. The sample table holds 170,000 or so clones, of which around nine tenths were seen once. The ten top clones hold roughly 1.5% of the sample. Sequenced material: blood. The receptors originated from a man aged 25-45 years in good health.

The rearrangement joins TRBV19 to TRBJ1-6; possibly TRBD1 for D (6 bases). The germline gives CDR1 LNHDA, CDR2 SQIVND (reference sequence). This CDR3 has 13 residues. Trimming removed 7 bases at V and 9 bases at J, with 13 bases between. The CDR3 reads CASKDSSGSPLHF. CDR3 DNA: TGTGCCAGTAAGGACAGCTCCGGTTCACCCCTCCACTTT.

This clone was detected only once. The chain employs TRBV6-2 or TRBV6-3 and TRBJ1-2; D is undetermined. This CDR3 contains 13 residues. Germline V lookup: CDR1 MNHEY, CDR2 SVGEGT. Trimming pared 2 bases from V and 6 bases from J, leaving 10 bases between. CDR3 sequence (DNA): TGTGCCAGCAGTTACACGGGAACGAATGGCTACACCTTC. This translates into CASSYTGTNGYTF.

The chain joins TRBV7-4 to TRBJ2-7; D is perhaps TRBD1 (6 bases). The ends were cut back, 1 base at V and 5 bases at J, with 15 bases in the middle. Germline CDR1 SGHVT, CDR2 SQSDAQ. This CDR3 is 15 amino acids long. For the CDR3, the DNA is TGTGCCAGCAGCTTAGAAGTCTGCAGGGGCGACGAGCAGTACTTC. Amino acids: CASSLEVCRGDEQYF.

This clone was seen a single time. The CDR3 bases are TGCGCCAGCAGCCCGGACGGGACCTACGAGCAGTACTTC. Amino acid sequence: CASSPDGTYEQYF. This sequence joins TRBV5-1 and TRBJ2-7; D is possibly TRBD2 (5 bases). Trimming took 4 bases from V and 2 from J, leaving 10 bases between them. The CDR3 length is 13 residues. Germline-derived CDR1 and CDR2 are SGHRS and YFSETQ.

The CDR3 here is CASSAGVMGSPLHF. In DNA, the CDR3 is TGTGCCAGCAGCGCAGGGGTGATGGGGTCACCCCTCCACTTT. This chain connects TRBV9 to TRBJ1-6; maybe TRBD1 (6 bases). Per germline, CDR1 SGDLS and CDR2 YYNGEE. The V gene lost 3 bases and the J gene lost 10 bases, with 14 bases spanning the gap. The CDR3 is 14 amino acids.

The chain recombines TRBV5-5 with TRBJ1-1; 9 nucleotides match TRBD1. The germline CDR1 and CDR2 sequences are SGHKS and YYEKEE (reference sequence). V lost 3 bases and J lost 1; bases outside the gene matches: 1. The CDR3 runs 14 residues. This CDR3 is CASSWGQGNTEAFF. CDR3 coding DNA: TGTGCCAGCAGCTGGGGACAGGGGAACACTGAAGCTTTCTTT.

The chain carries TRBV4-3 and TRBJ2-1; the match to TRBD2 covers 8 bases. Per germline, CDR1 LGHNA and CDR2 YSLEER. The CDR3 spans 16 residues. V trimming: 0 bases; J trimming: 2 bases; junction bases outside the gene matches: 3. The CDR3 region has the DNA TGCGCCAGCAGCCAAGATGTCGGGGGGGCCTACAATGAGCAGTTCTTC. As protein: CASSQDVGGAYNEQFF.

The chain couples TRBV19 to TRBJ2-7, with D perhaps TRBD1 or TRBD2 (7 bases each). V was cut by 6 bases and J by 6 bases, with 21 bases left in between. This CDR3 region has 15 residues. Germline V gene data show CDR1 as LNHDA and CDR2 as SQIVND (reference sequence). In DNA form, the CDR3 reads TGTGCCAGTAGCCTGGGGGGGACAGCGGCTCCCGAGCAGTACTTC. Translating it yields CASSLGGTAAPEQYF.

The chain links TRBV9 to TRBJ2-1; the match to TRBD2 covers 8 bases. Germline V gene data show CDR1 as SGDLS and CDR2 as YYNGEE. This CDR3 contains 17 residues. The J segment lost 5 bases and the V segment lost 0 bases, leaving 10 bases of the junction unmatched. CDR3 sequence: CASSVDERGLGDNEQFF. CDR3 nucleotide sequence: TGTGCCAGCAGCGTAGACGAAAGGGGACTAGGAGACAATGAGCAGTTCTTC.

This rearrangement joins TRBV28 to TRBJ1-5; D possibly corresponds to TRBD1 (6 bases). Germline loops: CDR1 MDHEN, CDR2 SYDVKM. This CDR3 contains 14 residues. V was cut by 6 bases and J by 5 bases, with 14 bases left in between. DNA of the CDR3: TGTGCCAGCAGCAGGGGTGGGATGGATCAGCCCCAGCATTTT. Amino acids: CASSRGGMDQPQHF.

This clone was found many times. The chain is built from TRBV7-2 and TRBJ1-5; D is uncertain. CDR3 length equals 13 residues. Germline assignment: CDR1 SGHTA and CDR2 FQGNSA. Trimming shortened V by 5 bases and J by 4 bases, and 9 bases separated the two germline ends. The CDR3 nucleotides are TGTGCCAGCAGCCCCTCTACTAATCAGCCCCAGCATTTT. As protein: CASSPSTNQPQHF.

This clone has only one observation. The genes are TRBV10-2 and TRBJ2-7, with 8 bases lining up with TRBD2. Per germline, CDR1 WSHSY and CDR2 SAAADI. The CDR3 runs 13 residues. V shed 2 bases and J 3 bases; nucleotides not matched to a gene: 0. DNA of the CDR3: TGCGCCAGCAGTGAGGGGACTAGCTACGAGCAGTACTTC. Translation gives CASSEGTSYEQYF.

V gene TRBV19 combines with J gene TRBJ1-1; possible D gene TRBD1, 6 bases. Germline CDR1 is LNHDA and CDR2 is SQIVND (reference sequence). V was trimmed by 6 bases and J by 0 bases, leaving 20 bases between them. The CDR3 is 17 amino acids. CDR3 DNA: TGTGCCAGTAGCTTAGTAACGTTCGGGGGCGTGAACACTGAAGCTTTCTTT. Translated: CASSLVTFGGVNTEAFF.

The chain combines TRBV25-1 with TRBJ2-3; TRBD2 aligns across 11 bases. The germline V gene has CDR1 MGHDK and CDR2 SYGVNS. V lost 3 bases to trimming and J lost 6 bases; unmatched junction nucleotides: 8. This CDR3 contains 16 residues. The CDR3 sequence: CASSDDRTSGLDTQYF. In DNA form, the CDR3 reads TGTGCCAGCAGTGACGATCGGACTAGCGGGTTGGATACGCAGTATTTT.

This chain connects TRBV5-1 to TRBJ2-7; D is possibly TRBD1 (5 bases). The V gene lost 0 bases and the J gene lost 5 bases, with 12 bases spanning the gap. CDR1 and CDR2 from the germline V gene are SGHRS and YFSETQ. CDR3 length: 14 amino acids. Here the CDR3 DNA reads TGCGCCAGCAGCTTGGGACAGACAAAGCACGAGCAGTACTTC. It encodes CASSLGQTKHEQYF.

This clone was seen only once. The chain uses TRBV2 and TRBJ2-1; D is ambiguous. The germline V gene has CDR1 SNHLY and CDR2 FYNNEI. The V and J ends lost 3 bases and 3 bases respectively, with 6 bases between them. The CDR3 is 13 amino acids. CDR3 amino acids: CASSDPNYNEQFF. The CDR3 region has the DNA TGTGCCAGCAGTGACCCAAACTACAATGAGCAGTTCTTC.

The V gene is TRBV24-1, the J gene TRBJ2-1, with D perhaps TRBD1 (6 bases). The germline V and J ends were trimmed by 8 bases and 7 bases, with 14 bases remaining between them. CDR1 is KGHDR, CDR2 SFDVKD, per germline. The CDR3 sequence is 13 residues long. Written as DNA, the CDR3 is TGTGCCACCACCACGCCTACAGGGAATGAGCAGTTCTTC. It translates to CATTTPTGNEQFF.

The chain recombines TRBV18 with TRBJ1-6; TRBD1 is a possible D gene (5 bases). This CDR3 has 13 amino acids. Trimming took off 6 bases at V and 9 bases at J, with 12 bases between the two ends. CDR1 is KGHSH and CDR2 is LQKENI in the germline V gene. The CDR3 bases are TGTGCCAGCTCGGACATAATAGGTTCACCCCTCCACTTT. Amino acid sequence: CASSDIIGSPLHF. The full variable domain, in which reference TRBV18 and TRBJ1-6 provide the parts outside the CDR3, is NAGVMQNPRHLVRRRGQEARLRCSPMKGHSHVYWYRQLPEEGLKFMVYLQKENIIDESGMPKERFSAEFPKEGPSILRIQQVVRGDSAAYFCASSDIIGSPLHFGNGTRLTVT.

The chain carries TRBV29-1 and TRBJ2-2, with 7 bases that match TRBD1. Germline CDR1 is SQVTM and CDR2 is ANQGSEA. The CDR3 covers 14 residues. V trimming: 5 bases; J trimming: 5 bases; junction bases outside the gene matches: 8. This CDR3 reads CSVRPTGKTGELFF. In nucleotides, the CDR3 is TGCAGCGTTCGGCCGACAGGGAAAACCGGGGAGCTGTTTTTT.

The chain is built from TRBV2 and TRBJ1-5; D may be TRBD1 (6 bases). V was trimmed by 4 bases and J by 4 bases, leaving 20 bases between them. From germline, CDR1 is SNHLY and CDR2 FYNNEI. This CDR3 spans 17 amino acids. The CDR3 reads CASSVQGSPRRNQPQHF. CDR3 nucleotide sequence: TGTGCCAGCAGTGTTCAGGGGTCCCCCCGTAGGAATCAGCCCCAGCATTTT.